A single T cell receptor (beta chain) is shown here with its context. CDR1 and CDR2 (germline): MNHNY, SVGAGI (reference sequence). CDR3 length: 13 residues. The V gene lost 0 bases and the J gene lost 8 bases, with 7 bases spanning the gap. This sample is part of a study of chronic HIV infection and antiretroviral therapy. Each CDR3 protein is one row after TCRdb ran MiXCR on the 5' RACE reads. The sample lists about 38,000 distinct CDR3 sequences; roughly 8.8% were seen once. This TCR came from an adult who had HIV and had not received antiretroviral therapy, or was an uninfected healthy control (not recorded which). What was sequenced was peripheral blood. The V call is TRBV6-6, the J call TRBJ1-4; D is ambiguous. As DNA, the CDR3 is TGTGCCAGCAGTTACTCGAAAGGGGAAAAACTGTTTTTT. Protein product: CASSYSKGEKLFF.